Listed here are 16 T cell receptor beta chains from one sample, sequenced in a study of T cells in Graves' hyperthyroidism and ophthalmopathy. There were TCR beta CDR3 regions amplified from RNA transcripts. HTBI primers were used for first-round RT-PCR of the TCR CDR3. A single record per CDR3 protein comes from TCRdb applying MiXCR to the multiplex PCR reads. The top ten hold roughly 44% of the sample, which has approximately 200,000 distinct CDR3 sequences, around 18% seen once. Material: blood. The source is a middle-aged man with Graves' hyperthyroidism.

This clonotype was recorded many times. The chain employs TRBV20-1 and TRBJ1-1; D uncertain. Trimming removed 5 bases at V and 10 bases at J, with 14 bases between. CDR3 length equals 11 residues. Germline values: CDR1 DFQATT, CDR2 SNEGSKA (reference sequence). DNA of the CDR3: TGCAGTGCTCCGGAGAGCTTCGGAGCTTTCTTT. Translation gives CSAPESFGAFF.

A note on this clonotype: A much larger clone is a single base away; this may be a read error. This chain connects TRBV10-3 to TRBJ2-3; unclear D gene. This CDR3 has 11 residues. From germline, CDR1 is ENHRY and CDR2 SYGVKD. V was pared by 8 bases and J by 0 bases, with 3 bases between. Here the CDR3 DNA reads TGTGCCATCGGGAGCACAGATACGCAGTATTTT. It codes for CAIGSTDTQYF.

The chain joins TRBV12-3 or TRBV12-4 to TRBJ1-5; 11 positions match TRBD1. The trim removed 6 bases at V and 10 bases at J, leaving 11 bases unmatched. This CDR3 is 15 amino acids long. The CDR3 DNA follows: TGTGCCAGCAGCTTGGACAGGGGGCTCAAGCAACCCCAGCATTTT. This translates into CASSLDRGLKQPQHF.

Only one count was recorded for this clonotype. A much larger clone sits a single nucleotide away, making a read error possible. CDR3 sequence (DNA): TGCGGTGCTAGAGCGGGAAGCTCCTACGAGCAGTACTTC. This encodes CGARAGSSYEQYF. The V call is TRBV20-1, the J call TRBJ2-7; TRBD2 matches at 7 bases. The CDR3 has 13 amino acids. Germline V gene data show CDR1 as DFQATT and CDR2 as SNEGSKA (reference sequence).

This clonotype was counted many times. The chain recombines TRBV7-9 with TRBJ2-7; D is perhaps TRBD1 (6 bases). CDR3 length equals 15 residues. The V end was cut by 3 bases, the J end by 2 bases, with 14 bases between. The germline V gene has CDR1 SEHNR and CDR2 FQNEAQ (reference sequence). This CDR3 reads CASSLGHPNPYEQYF. The CDR3 DNA follows: TGTGCCAGCAGCTTGGGACACCCTAATCCCTACGAGCAGTACTTC.

This clonotype was observed many times. The chain is built from TRBV3-1 and TRBJ2-7; D remains unclear. The CDR3 runs 13 residues. Between the trimmed V and J ends, which lost 0 bases and 5 bases, there was a span of 8 bases. Germline CDR1 and CDR2: LGHDT and YNNKEL (reference sequence). CDR3 sequence: CASSQDGFNEQYF. DNA for the CDR3: TGTGCCAGCAGCCAAGATGGGTTTAACGAGCAGTACTTC.

In its sample, this clonotype was seen many times. The chain has TRBV11-2 and TRBJ2-7, with 8 bases identical to TRBD1. Germline V gives CDR1 SGHAT, CDR2 FQNNGV. V was clipped by 1 base and J by 2 bases; unmatched bases: 4. This CDR3 spans 15 amino acids. In nucleotides, the CDR3 is TGTGCCAGCAGCTTAGGCAGGGGGCCAGCCTACGAGCAGTACTTC. It codes for CASSLGRGPAYEQYF.

This clonotype was observed a few times. The V and J genes are TRBV6-2 or TRBV6-3 and TRBJ2-6; D gene unclear. The CDR3 has 11 amino acids. Germline-derived CDR1 and CDR2 are MNHEY and SVGEGT. CDR3 loop: CATTRANVLTF. CDR3 DNA sequence: TGTGCTACGACGAGGGCCAACGTCCTGACTTTC.

This clonotype was recorded many times. The chain recombines TRBV28 with TRBJ2-7; 14 nucleotides align to TRBD2. This CDR3 contains 15 residues. V gave up 5 bases and J gave up 6 bases; unmatched junction bases: 6. Germline V gives CDR1 MDHEN, CDR2 SYDVKM. The CDR3 DNA follows: TGTGCCAGCAGTCGACTAGCGGGGGGGCCTAGCGAGCAGTACTTC. Amino acids: CASSRLAGGPSEQYF.

In this sample, this clonotype turned up many times. As DNA, the CDR3 is TGTGCCAGCAGCCAAGGGACGCGCTCTGGAAACACCATATATTTT. This translates into CASSQGTRSGNTIYF. The V call is TRBV3-1, the J call TRBJ1-3; D unresolved. CDR1 and CDR2 from the germline V gene are LGHDT and YNNKEL (reference sequence). This CDR3 contains 15 residues. V lost 1 base and J 0 bases, leaving 7 bases between the germline ends.

The chain links TRBV19 to TRBJ2-1; no reliable D call. Trimming removed 5 bases at V and 6 bases at J, with 14 bases between. Per germline, CDR1 LNHDA and CDR2 SQIVND (reference sequence). The CDR3 extends over 14 amino acids. CDR3 nucleotide sequence: TGTGCCAGTAGTTTCCGGACCTTGGGCAATGAGCAGTTCTTC. Translation: CASSFRTLGNEQFF.

This clonotype showed up just a few times. J is TRBJ2-2 and V is TRBV6-2 or TRBV6-3; D gene uncertain. The CDR3 totals 15 residues. V was trimmed by 1 base and J by 5 bases, leaving 11 bases between them. CDR1 is MNHEY and CDR2 is SVGEGT in the germline V gene. CDR3 protein: CASSYLVPVTGELFF. CDR3 bases: TGTGCCAGCAGTTACTTGGTCCCGGTGACCGGGGAGCTGTTTTTT.

This clonotype was counted only a few times. This chain uses TRBV24-1 with TRBJ2-1; 7 nucleotides agree with TRBD1. Unmatched junction bases numbered 12, after V lost 8 bases and J lost 9 bases. The CDR3 loop spans 14 amino acids. CDR1 and CDR2 from the germline V gene are KGHDR and SFDVKD. CDR3: CATTRTGRESEQFF. The CDR3 bases are TGTGCCACCACTAGGACAGGAAGGGAAAGTGAGCAGTTCTTC.

This clonotype was seen many times. V gene TRBV2 combines with J gene TRBJ1-5; unclear D gene. This CDR3 contains 14 residues. From germline, CDR1 is SNHLY and CDR2 FYNNEI. Trimming removed 7 bases at V and 4 bases at J, with 14 bases between. This chain's CDR3 is CASKFESGNQPQHF. Written as DNA, the CDR3 is TGTGCCAGCAAGTTTGAAAGTGGTAATCAGCCCCAGCATTTT.

This clonotype was picked up many times. This chain uses TRBV3-1 with TRBJ2-5; TRBD1 is a possible D gene (5 bases). CDR1 LGHDT and CDR2 YNNKEL come from the germline V gene (reference sequence). Between the trimmed V and J ends, which lost 0 bases and 9 bases, there was a span of 14 bases. The CDR3 is 14 residues long. DNA for the CDR3: TGTGCCAGCAGCCAAGATAATGACAGAAGGGCCCAGTACTTC. Protein sequence: CASSQDNDRRAQYF.

This clonotype was detected many times. The chain combines TRBV7-8 with TRBJ2-2; D gene uncertain. CDR1 and CDR2 (germline): SGHVS, FQNEAQ. The CDR3 runs to 12 residues. V was clipped by 4 bases and J by 7 bases, with 7 bases between them. The CDR3 loop is CASSWVNGELFF. Here the CDR3 DNA reads TGTGCCAGCAGCTGGGTTAACGGGGAGCTGTTTTTT. The variable domain in full, with the rest retrieved from reference TRBV7-8 and TRBJ2-2, is GAGVSQSPRYKVAKRGQDVALRCDPISGHVSLFWYQQALGQGPEFLTYFQNEAQLDKSGLPSDRFFAERPEGSVSTLKIQRTQQEDSAVYLCASSWVNGELFFGEGSRLTVL.